The 9 T cell receptor beta chains below come from one sample, sequenced in a study of blood T cell repertoires in COVID-19. Sequenced by immunoSEQ multiplex PCR; TCRdb stores in-frame clones only, minus some. The data show 150,000 to 200,000 clones, roughly nine tenths seen once. The sample was peripheral blood. The receptor set was obtained from a woman in her 70s with acute or convalescent COVID-19.

This sequence joins TRBV28 and TRBJ2-7; 9 nucleotides agree with TRBD2. The CDR3 contains 15 residues. In germline, CDR1 is MDHEN, CDR2 SYDVKM. Trimming at V came to 6 bases and at J to 2 bases, leaving 8 bases not matched to a gene. The CDR3 loop reads CASSSSGTPPYEQYF. CDR3 DNA: TGTGCCAGCAGCTCTAGCGGGACCCCACCCTACGAGCAGTACTTC.

J is TRBJ1-2 and V is TRBV5-4; a possible D gene is TRBD1 (5 bases). CDR3 length equals 14 residues. The V end was cut by 4 bases, the J end by 8 bases, with 18 bases between. Germline CDR1 is SGHNT and CDR2 is YYREEE (reference sequence). CDR3 DNA: TGTGCCAGCAGCATGTGGACCAGGGCGGGGGGCTACACCTTC. Residues: CASSMWTRAGGYTF.

The chain uses TRBV28 and TRBJ1-4; D ambiguous. Deletions cut 7 bases from V and 8 bases from J, with 17 bases between. Germline assignment: CDR1 MDHEN and CDR2 SYDVKM. The CDR3 sequence is 14 residues long. The CDR3 loop reads CASTSLTGSEKLFF. CDR3 DNA: TGTGCCAGCACATCCCTGACCGGGAGCGAAAAACTGTTTTTT. Complete variable domain (other parts from reference TRBV28 and TRBJ1-4): DVKVTQSSRYLVKRTGEKVFLECVQDMDHENMFWYRQDPGLGLRLIYFSYDVKMKEKGDIPEGYSVSREKKERFSLILESASTNQTSMYLCASTSLTGSEKLFFGSGTQLSVL.

This chain connects TRBV9 to TRBJ2-3; D possibly corresponds to TRBD2 (5 bases). Per germline, CDR1 SGDLS and CDR2 YYNGEE. The CDR3 contains 15 residues. V lost 1 base, J lost 5 bases, and 14 bases lay in between. CDR3 sequence (DNA): TGTGCCAGCAGCGTACGGTCACTTGAGGGAGATACGCAGTATTTT. Translating it yields CASSVRSLEGDTQYF. The full variable domain, with the rest looked up from reference TRBV9 and TRBJ2-3, is DSGVTQTPKHLITATGQRVTLRCSPRSGDLSVYWYQQSLDQGLQFLIQYYNGEERAKGNILERFSAQQFPDLHSELNLSSLELGDSALYFCASSVRSLEGDTQYFGPGTRLTVL.

For this clone: The junction departs from the called germline gene at one end, perhaps through a read error. The V call is TRBV7-7, the J call TRBJ2-1; D ambiguous. Looked up from germline, CDR1 is SSHAT and CDR2 is FNYEAQ (reference sequence). This CDR3 comprises 13 residues. The CDR3: CASSSEAGNEQFF. The CDR3 nucleotides are TGTGCTAGCAGCTCCGAGGCCGGCAATGAGCAGTTCTTC. Full variable domain (rest looked up from reference TRBV7-7 and TRBJ2-1): GAGVSQSPRYKVTKRGQDVTLRCDPISSHATLYWYQQALGQGPEFLTYFNYEAQPDKSGLPSDRFSAERPEGSISTLTIQRTEQRDSAMYRCASSSEAGNEQFFGPGTRLTVL.

The rearrangement joins TRBV5-6 to TRBJ2-5; D is ambiguous. The V gene lost 5 bases and the J gene lost 3 bases, with 8 bases spanning the gap. The CDR3 runs to 12 residues. The germline V gene has CDR1 SGHDT and CDR2 YYEEEE. The DNA for the CDR3 is TGTGCCAGCAGTAAACTCGAAGAGACCCAGTACTTC. This translates into CASSKLEETQYF.

This sequence joins TRBV5-6 and TRBJ1-4, with D maybe TRBD1 (5 bases). Trimming shortened V by 4 bases and J by 0 bases, and 10 bases separated the two germline ends. Looked up from germline, CDR1 is SGHDT and CDR2 is YYEEEE. CDR3 length equals 15 residues. The CDR3 DNA reads as TGTGCCAGCAGCCTCAGGGTTGCAACTAATGAAAAACTGTTTTTT. Translation: CASSLRVATNEKLFF.

The J gene is TRBJ2-7, the V gene TRBV19; 8 bases fit TRBD1. Germline CDR1 is LNHDA and CDR2 is SQIVND (reference sequence). This CDR3 contains 14 residues. J lost 4 bases, V lost 6 bases, and 8 bases had no gene match. The CDR3 region is CASRPDRASYEQYF. The CDR3 DNA is TGTGCCAGTAGACCGGACAGGGCATCGTACGAGCAGTACTTC.

This clone occurred once. The chain couples TRBV5-5 to TRBJ1-1; D perhaps matches TRBD1 (5 bases). V lost 3 bases and J lost 1, with 10 bases in between. CDR1 is SGHKS and CDR2 is YYEKEE in the germline V gene (reference sequence). This CDR3 is built from 14 residues. The CDR3 DNA sequence: TGTGCCAGCAGCTACGACAGCAGGAACACTGAAGCTTTCTTT. This sequence encodes CASSYDSRNTEAFF.